The 27 T cell receptor beta chains given below trace back to one sample, sequenced in a study of T cell changes during pregnancy in multiple sclerosis. The method was immunoSEQ multiplex PCR; TCRdb's version includes in-frame clones alone and lacks a portion of them. The sample consists of roughly 87,000 clones, around 93% of them appearing once. The sample here was PBMCs, taken in the first trimester of pregnancy. These receptors were taken from a female donor in good health, serving as a control in a pregnancy study. Some clones in this sample may be carry-over from other donors' samples.

The chain couples TRBV4-3 to TRBJ2-1, with D tentatively TRBD2 (5 bases). V was trimmed by 3 bases and J by 5 bases, leaving 17 bases between them. Germline CDR1 reads LGHNA; CDR2 reads YSLEER. CDR3 size: 16 residues. The CDR3 region has the DNA TGCGCCAGCAGCCACCTCTTGGACTGGGGTCACAATGAGCAGTTCTTC. It encodes CASSHLLDWGHNEQFF.

CDR3 sequence reads: CASGGQNTDTQYF. Here the CDR3 DNA reads TGTGCCAGTGGGGGACAGAACACAGATACGCAGTATTTT. The chain joins TRBV2 to TRBJ2-3; TRBD1 agrees at 7 bases. Germline CDR1 is SNHLY and CDR2 is FYNNEI. The CDR3 extends over 13 amino acids. V was clipped by 9 bases and J by 2 bases; unmatched bases: 5. The full variable domain, with the rest looked up from reference TRBV2 and TRBJ2-3, is EPEVTQTPSHQVTQMGQEVILRCVPISNHLYFYWYRQILGQKVEFLVSFYNNEISEKSEIFDDQFSVERPDGSNFTLKIRSTKLEDSAMYFCASGGQNTDTQYFGPGTRLTVL.

The V call is TRBV7-2, the J call TRBJ1-2; 11 nucleotides match TRBD1. The CDR3 has 15 residues. Losses at the gene ends were 5 bases for V and 7 bases for J; bases not matched to a gene: 9. CDR1 and CDR2 from the germline V gene are SGHTA and FQGNSA. The CDR3 region is CASSPVGQGAGGYTF. The CDR3, as DNA: TGTGCCAGCAGCCCAGTTGGACAGGGGGCAGGTGGCTACACCTTC.

The gene calls are TRBV30 and TRBJ1-3, with a possible D match to TRBD1 (6 bases). The CDR3 covers 14 residues. Germline assignment: CDR1 GTSNPN and CDR2 SVGIG (reference sequence). Trimming took off 1 base at V and 4 bases at J, with 11 bases between the two ends. The CDR3 spells CAWSGAGVGNTIYF. The CDR3 nucleotides read TGTGCCTGGAGTGGGGCAGGGGTCGGAAACACCATATATTTT.

The CDR3 region has the DNA TGTGCCAGCAGGCTCACAGGGGGCGGATATGGCTACACCTTC. It is translated as CASRLTGGGYGYTF. The chain uses TRBV28 and TRBJ1-2; 9 bases are shared with TRBD1. The CDR3 extends over 14 amino acids. V lost 6 bases and J lost 5; bases outside the gene matches: 7. Germline loops: CDR1 MDHEN, CDR2 SYDVKM.

The chain carries TRBV6-6 and TRBJ2-5; 10 bases fit TRBD1. V gave up 5 bases and J gave up 3 bases; unmatched junction bases: 6. The CDR3 consists of 15 residues. Germline lookup yields CDR1 MNHNY and CDR2 SVGAGI (reference sequence). CDR3 coding DNA: TGTGCCAGCAGTGAGCCGGGACAGGGGAAAGAGACCCAGTACTTC. Protein: CASSEPGQGKETQYF.

This clone was seen a single time. The genes are TRBV2 and TRBJ2-1, with D maybe TRBD1 (6 bases). The V end was cut by 4 bases, the J end by 2 bases, with 12 bases between. CDR1 and CDR2 from the germline V gene are SNHLY and FYNNEI. The CDR3 sequence is 15 residues long. CDR3 region: CASSAATGTYNEQFF. In nucleotides, the CDR3 is TGTGCCAGCAGTGCTGCGACAGGCACCTACAATGAGCAGTTCTTC.

The J gene is TRBJ2-7, the V gene TRBV7-9; the D gene is possibly TRBD1 (6 bases). The V end lost 1 base, the J end lost 2 bases, and 9 bases lay between the germline ends. Germline V gene lookup returns CDR1 SEHNR and CDR2 FQNEAQ (reference sequence). CDR3 length equals 14 residues. The CDR3: CASSLVPGAYEQYF. For the CDR3, the DNA is TGTGCCAGCAGCTTAGTCCCAGGGGCCTACGAGCAGTACTTC.

This rearrangement joins TRBV4-1 to TRBJ2-2, with 9 bases fitting TRBD2. CDR1 and CDR2 from the germline V gene are MGHRA and YSYEKL. The CDR3 runs to 16 residues. J gave up 4 bases and V 4 bases, and 7 bases lay outside the gene matches. CDR3 DNA sequence: TGCGCCAGCAGCCTGGGCGGTAGCGGGAGCACCGGGGAGCTGTTTTTT. Protein sequence: CASSLGGSGSTGELFF.

The CDR3 DNA reads TGTGCCACCAGCGACAGACTAGCGGGGGAAATAACCTACGAGCAGTACTTC. It is translated as CATSDRLAGEITYEQYF. The chain links TRBV15 to TRBJ2-7; 12 bases align to TRBD2. V shed 5 bases and J 2 bases; nucleotides not matched to a gene: 10. The CDR3 extends over 17 amino acids. Germline CDR1 reads LNHNV; CDR2 reads YYDKDF (reference sequence).

The V and J genes are TRBV5-1 and TRBJ1-3; D gene ambiguous. The CDR3 contains 14 residues. CDR1 is SGHRS and CDR2 is YFSETQ in the germline V gene. Trimming took off 2 bases at V and 4 bases at J, with 10 bases between the two ends. CDR3 coding DNA: TGCGCCAGCAGCTTATACGGGGTAGGAAACACCATATATTTT. This sequence encodes CASSLYGVGNTIYF.

This sequence joins TRBV7-6 and TRBJ1-2; 7 nucleotides align to TRBD1. The CDR3 runs 13 residues. In germline, CDR1 is SGHVS, CDR2 FNYEAQ. Trimming took 6 bases from V and 5 from J; bases not matched to a gene: 6. This chain's CDR3 is CASRQGTGYGYTF. The CDR3 DNA follows: TGTGCCAGCAGACAGGGGACGGGATATGGCTACACCTTC.

This chain's CDR3 is CASSTREEETQYF. CDR3 DNA: TGTGCCAGCAGCACGCGGGAGGAAGAGACCCAGTACTTC. The V call is TRBV5-4, the J call TRBJ2-5; 8 bases are shared with TRBD2. Trimming took 4 bases from V and 3 from J; bases not matched to a gene: 2. CDR1 and CDR2 (germline): SGHNT, YYREEE (reference sequence). CDR3 length: 13 residues.

This chain joins TRBV7-9 and TRBJ2-1, with D hard to call. V lost 6 bases, J lost 7 bases, and 10 bases lay in between. The CDR3 loop spans 12 amino acids. The V gene's germline CDR1 is SEHNR and CDR2 FQNEAQ (reference sequence). CDR3 region: CASRSLENEQFF. The CDR3 DNA sequence: TGTGCCAGCAGATCTTTAGAGAATGAGCAGTTCTTC.

This clone was seen a few times. The same CDR3 can be traced to other DNA sequences in this sample. The chain carries TRBV6-4 and TRBJ2-3, with 8 bases that match TRBD2. V gave up 0 bases and J gave up 1 base; unmatched junction bases: 0. CDR3 length equals 15 residues. The V gene's germline CDR1 is MRHNA and CDR2 SNTAGT. The CDR3 sequence: CASSDSSGGTDTQYF. CDR3 nucleotides: TGTGCCAGCAGTGACTCTAGCGGGGGCACAGATACGCAGTATTTT.

CDR3 sequence (DNA): TGTGCCAGCAGTTCCCGGTCAGAGACCCAGTACTTC. Protein product: CASSSRSETQYF. V and J are TRBV7-6 and TRBJ2-5, with no clear D. Germline values: CDR1 SGHVS, CDR2 FNYEAQ. The CDR3 length is 12 residues. Trimming took off 6 bases at V and 4 bases at J, with 9 bases between the two ends.

This clone turned up a few times. The genes are TRBV28 and TRBJ1-5; 10 positions agree with TRBD1. Germline values: CDR1 MDHEN, CDR2 SYDVKM. V shed 6 bases, J shed 6 bases, and the junction held 8 bases outside the gene matches. This CDR3 region has 15 residues. This CDR3 is CASRAGTGESQPQHF. In DNA, the CDR3 is TGTGCCAGCAGGGCCGGGACAGGGGAGAGTCAGCCCCAGCATTTT.

The chain joins TRBV28 to TRBJ2-3; 12 nucleotides line up with TRBD2. The CDR3 is 20 amino acids. In germline, CDR1 is MDHEN, CDR2 SYDVKM. V trimming: 6 bases; J trimming: 5 bases; junction bases outside the gene matches: 21. The CDR3 loop reads CASSNLLAGGSQSQVDTQYF. In DNA form, the CDR3 reads TGTGCCAGCAGCAACCTCCTAGCGGGAGGGTCCCAATCTCAGGTAGATACGCAGTATTTT.

The chain employs TRBV19 and TRBJ2-6; 7 bases match TRBD1. J was trimmed by 1 base and V by 9 bases; bases with no gene match: 6. The germline V gene has CDR1 LNHDA and CDR2 SQIVND (reference sequence). The CDR3 is 15 amino acids. CDR3 bases: TGTGCCAGCAGGGGGTTAGGGTCTGGGGCCAACGTCCTGACTTTC. It translates to CASRGLGSGANVLTF.

The rearrangement joins TRBV4-3 to TRBJ2-5, with D perhaps TRBD1 (6 bases). Germline-derived CDR1 and CDR2 are LGHNA and YSLEER. V was cut by 1 base and J by 0 bases, with 9 bases left in between. This CDR3 is 15 amino acids long. The DNA for the CDR3 is TGCGCCAGCAGCCAAGTCCGGGACAACCAAGAGACCCAGTACTTC. Protein: CASSQVRDNQETQYF.

This clone came up once. The rearrangement joins TRBV15 to TRBJ1-4; 7 bases agree with TRBD1. V was pared by 6 bases and J by 7 bases, with 8 bases of the junction left unmatched. CDR3 size: 14 residues. Per the germline V gene, CDR1 is LNHNV and CDR2 is YYDKDF (reference sequence). The CDR3: CATRGGTVVEKLFF. The CDR3 DNA reads as TGTGCCACCAGAGGGGGGACAGTAGTTGAAAAACTGTTTTTT.

The genes are TRBV19 and TRBJ1-1; no definite D call. Per germline, CDR1 LNHDA and CDR2 SQIVND (reference sequence). This CDR3 has 12 amino acids. V shed 6 bases and J shed 0 bases, with 5 bases lying between them. CDR3 sequence reads: CASSRVNTEAFF. CDR3 sequence (DNA): TGTGCCAGTAGCCGAGTGAACACTGAAGCTTTCTTT.

The chain recombines TRBV27 with TRBJ2-3; 8 bases match TRBD2. V gave up 7 bases and J gave up 2 bases; unmatched junction bases: 17. Germline V gene lookup returns CDR1 MNHEY and CDR2 SMNVEV (reference sequence). This CDR3 comprises 18 residues. CDR3 DNA sequence: TGTGCCAGCACCACAACTAGTCCCCGGGGGGGTGCCACAGATACGCAGTATTTT. This encodes CASTTTSPRGGATDTQYF.

This clone showed up just once. The V call is TRBV18, the J call TRBJ2-3; D call uncertain. This CDR3 is built from 14 residues. CDR1 is KGHSH and CDR2 is LQKENI in the germline V gene. Trimming cost V 0 bases and J 0 bases, with 4 bases left between them. CDR3 sequence (DNA): TGTGCCAGCTCACCACCCCCAAGCACAGATACGCAGTATTTT. This codes for CASSPPPSTDTQYF. The full variable domain, its missing parts supplied by reference TRBV18 and TRBJ2-3, is NAGVMQNPRHLVRRRGQEARLRCSPMKGHSHVYWYRQLPEEGLKFMVYLQKENIIDESGMPKERFSAEFPKEGPSILRIQQVVRGDSAAYFCASSPPPSTDTQYFGPGTRLTVL.

This chain links TRBV19 with TRBJ2-2; 8 nucleotides align to TRBD2. Per germline, CDR1 LNHDA and CDR2 SQIVND (reference sequence). The junction had 5 bases not matched to a gene; V was cut back by 6 bases and J by 5 bases. The CDR3 is 14 amino acids. The CDR3 DNA follows: TGTGCCAGTAGCATTGGACTAGCTACCGGGGAGCTGTTTTTT. Protein: CASSIGLATGELFF.

The chain is built from TRBV6-1 and TRBJ2-4, with D maybe TRBD1 (5 bases). The CDR3 runs 15 residues. Germline V gene data show CDR1 as MNHNS and CDR2 as SASEGT. The V gene lost 5 bases and the J gene lost 0 bases, with 11 bases spanning the gap. CDR3 amino acids: CASSSDRLAKNIQYF. CDR3 sequence (DNA): TGTGCCAGCAGTTCAGACAGACTAGCCAAAAACATTCAGTACTTC.

Judged by abundance, this clone is medium-sized (0.01 to 0.1%). The rearrangement links TRBV11-2 to TRBJ2-7; D possibly corresponds to TRBD1 (7 bases). V lost 6 bases and J lost 7, with 13 bases in between. This CDR3 contains 12 residues. Germline loops: CDR1 SGHAT, CDR2 FQNNGV. This chain's CDR3 is CASRAGGKEQYF. The CDR3, as DNA: TGTGCCAGCAGGGCAGGGGGGAAAGAGCAGTACTTC. Supplemented by reference TRBV11-2 and TRBJ2-7, the full variable domain reads EAGVAQSPRYKIIEKRQSVAFWCNPISGHATLYWYQQILGQGPKLLIQFQNNGVVDDSQLPKDRFSAERLKGVDSTLKIQPAKLEDSAVYLCASRAGGKEQYFGPGTRLTVT.